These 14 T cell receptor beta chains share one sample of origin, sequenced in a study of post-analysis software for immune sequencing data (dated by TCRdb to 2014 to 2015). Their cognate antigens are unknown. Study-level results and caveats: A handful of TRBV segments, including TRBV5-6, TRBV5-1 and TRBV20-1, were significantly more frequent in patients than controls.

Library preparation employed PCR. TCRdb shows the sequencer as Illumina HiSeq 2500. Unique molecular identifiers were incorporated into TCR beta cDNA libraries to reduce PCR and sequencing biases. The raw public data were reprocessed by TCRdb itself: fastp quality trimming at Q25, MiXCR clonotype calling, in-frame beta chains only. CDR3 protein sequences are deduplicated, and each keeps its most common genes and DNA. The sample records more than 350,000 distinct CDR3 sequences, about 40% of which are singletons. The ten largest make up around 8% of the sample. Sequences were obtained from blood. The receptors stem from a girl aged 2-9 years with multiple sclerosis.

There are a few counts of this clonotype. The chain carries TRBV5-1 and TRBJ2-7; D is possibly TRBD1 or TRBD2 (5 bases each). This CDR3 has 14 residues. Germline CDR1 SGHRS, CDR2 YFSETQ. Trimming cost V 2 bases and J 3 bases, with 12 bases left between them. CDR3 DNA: TGCGCCAGCAGCTTCCACGGGACCGACTACGAGCAGTACTTC. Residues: CASSFHGTDYEQYF. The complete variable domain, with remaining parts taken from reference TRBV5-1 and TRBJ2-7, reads KAGVTQTPRYLIKTRGQQVTLSCSPISGHRSVSWYQQTPGQGLQFLFEYFSETQRNKGNFPGRFSGRQFSNSRSEMNVSTLELGDSALYLCASSFHGTDYEQYFGPGTRLTVT.

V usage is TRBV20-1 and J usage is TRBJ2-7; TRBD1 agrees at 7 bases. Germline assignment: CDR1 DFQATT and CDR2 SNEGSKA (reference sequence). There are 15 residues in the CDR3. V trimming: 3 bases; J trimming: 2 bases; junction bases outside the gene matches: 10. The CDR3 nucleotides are TGCAGTGCTAGCGGGGACAGACGGTCAGCCTACGAGCAGTACTTC. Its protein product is CSASGDRRSAYEQYF.

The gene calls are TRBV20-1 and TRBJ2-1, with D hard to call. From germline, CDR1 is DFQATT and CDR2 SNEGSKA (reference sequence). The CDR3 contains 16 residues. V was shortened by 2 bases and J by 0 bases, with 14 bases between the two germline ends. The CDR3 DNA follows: TGCAGTGCTAGATTCCCCCGGAGACGCTCCTACAATGAGCAGTTCTTC. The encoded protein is CSARFPRRRSYNEQFF.

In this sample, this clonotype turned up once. This CDR3 is CASSPDQDTEAFF. Written as DNA, the CDR3 is TGCGCCAGCAGCCCTGACCAGGACACTGAAGCTTTCTTT. The V gene is TRBV5-1, the J gene TRBJ1-1, with no clear D. Per the germline V gene, CDR1 is SGHRS and CDR2 is YFSETQ. V gave up 4 bases and J gave up 3 bases, with 10 bases separating them. This CDR3 spans 13 amino acids.

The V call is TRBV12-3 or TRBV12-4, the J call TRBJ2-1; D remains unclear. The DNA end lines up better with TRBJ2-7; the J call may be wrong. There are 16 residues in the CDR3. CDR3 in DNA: TGTGCCAGCAGTTTTGTTGAGGTTTACTCCTACAATGAGCAGTACTTC. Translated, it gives CASSFVEVYSYNEQYF.

The chain's CDR3 is CASGSGGGDGYTF. CDR3 nucleotides: TGTGCCAGCGGGTCTGGAGGAGGGGATGGCTACACCTTC. The rearrangement joins TRBV25-1 to TRBJ1-2; maybe TRBD1 (5 bases). Trimming left V 8 bases short and J 6 bases short, with 16 bases between. Germline V gene sequence: CDR1 MGHDK, CDR2 SYGVNS. This CDR3 has 13 amino acids.

The CDR3 region has the DNA TGTGCCAGCTCACCATCTTCGGGCAATCAGCCCCAGCATTTT. Protein sequence: CASSPSSGNQPQHF. This rearrangement joins TRBV18 to TRBJ1-5; D not certain. From germline, CDR1 is KGHSH and CDR2 LQKENI. Trimming cost V 2 bases and J 2 bases, with 7 bases left between them. This CDR3 is 14 amino acids long.

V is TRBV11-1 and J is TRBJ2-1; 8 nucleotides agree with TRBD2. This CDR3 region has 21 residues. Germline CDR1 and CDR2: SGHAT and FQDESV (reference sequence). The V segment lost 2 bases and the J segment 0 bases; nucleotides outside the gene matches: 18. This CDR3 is CASSLHPASGPRFSSYNEQFF. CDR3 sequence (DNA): TGTGCCAGCAGCTTACACCCTGCTAGCGGGCCCCGTTTTAGCTCCTACAATGAGCAGTTCTTC.

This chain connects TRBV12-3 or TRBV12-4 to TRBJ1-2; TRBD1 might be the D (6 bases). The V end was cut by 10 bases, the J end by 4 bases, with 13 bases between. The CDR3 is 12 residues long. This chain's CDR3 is CAMRQGPYGYTF. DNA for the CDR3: TGTGCCATGAGGCAGGGGCCCTATGGCTACACCTTC.

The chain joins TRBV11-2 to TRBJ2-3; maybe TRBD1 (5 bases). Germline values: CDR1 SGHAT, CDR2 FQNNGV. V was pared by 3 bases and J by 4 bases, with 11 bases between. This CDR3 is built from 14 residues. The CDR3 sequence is CASSFTVGADTQYF. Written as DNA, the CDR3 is TGTGCCAGCAGCTTTACGGTAGGGGCAGATACGCAGTATTTT.

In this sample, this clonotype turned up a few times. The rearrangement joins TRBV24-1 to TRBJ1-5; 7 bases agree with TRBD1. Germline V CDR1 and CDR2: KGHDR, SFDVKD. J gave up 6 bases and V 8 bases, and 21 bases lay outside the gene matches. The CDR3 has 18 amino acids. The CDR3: CATILGGRGRGFCQPQHF. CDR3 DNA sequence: TGTGCCACCATTCTAGGAGGTCGAGGCAGGGGGTTTTGTCAGCCCCAGCATTTT.

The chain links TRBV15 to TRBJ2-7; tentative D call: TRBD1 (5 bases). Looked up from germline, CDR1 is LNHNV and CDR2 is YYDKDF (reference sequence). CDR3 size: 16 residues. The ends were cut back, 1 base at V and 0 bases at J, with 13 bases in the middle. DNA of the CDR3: TGTGCCACCAGCAGAGCGTCCGCAGGGATCTCCTACGAGCAGTACTTC. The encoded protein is CATSRASAGISYEQYF. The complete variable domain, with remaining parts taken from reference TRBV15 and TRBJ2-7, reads DAMVIQNPRYQVTQFGKPVTLSCSQTLNHNVMYWYQQKSSQAPKLLFHYYDKDFNNEADTPDNFQSRRPNTSFCFLDIRSPGLGDTAMYLCATSRASAGISYEQYFGPGTRLTVT.

Here the CDR3 DNA reads TGCAGTGCTAGGGAGGGACAGGGGACCCACATTCAGTACTTC. As protein: CSAREGQGTHIQYF. The rearrangement links TRBV20-1 to TRBJ2-7, with 10 bases that match TRBD1. TRBJ2-4 explains the end of the DNA better; the J call may be wrong. Germline-derived CDR1 and CDR2 are DFQATT and SNEGSKA (reference sequence). The CDR3 has 14 residues.

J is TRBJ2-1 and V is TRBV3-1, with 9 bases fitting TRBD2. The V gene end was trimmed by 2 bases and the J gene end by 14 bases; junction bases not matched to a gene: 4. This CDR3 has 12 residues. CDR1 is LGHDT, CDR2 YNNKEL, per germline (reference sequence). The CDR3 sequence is CASSQPSGIEFF. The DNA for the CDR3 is TGTGCCAGCAGCCAACCTAGCGGGATTGAGTTCTTC.